The entry that follows covers one T cell receptor beta chain sequence. The sequenced template was cDNA made from the entire isolated RNA. Sequencing used immunoSEQ multiplex PCR; TCRdb keeps in-frame clones, though not all of them. The sample comprises about half a million clones, roughly an eighth of which are singletons, and roughly 0.046% rests with the top ten. V was clipped by 11 bases and J by 2 bases, with 10 bases between them. Germline CDR1 reads MNHNS; CDR2 reads SASEGT. This CDR3 has 13 amino acids. This record comes from a study of beta chain features in type 1 diabetes. Each sorted population was over 95% pure.

The V call is TRBV6-1, the J call TRBJ2-6; TRBD1 is a possible D gene (6 bases). Sequenced: naive CD4+ T cells from blood. The sequence was collected from a young woman in good health. The CDR3 sequence is CAGRQAGANVLTF. CDR3 sequence (DNA): TGTGCCGGTAGACAGGCTGGGGCCAACGTCCTGACTTTC.